This entry features one T cell receptor beta chain sequence. Its antigen is as yet unknown. This sample is drawn from a study of PD-L1 blockade in urothelial cancer. Whole-study context: Bladder-origin urothelial cancer in males covered about 90% of the roughly 30 patients. Individuals in the cohort had been given 0 to 3 earlier chemotherapy regimens.

Synthetic TCR analog templates were added to each PCR reaction. Libraries were prepared by immunoSEQ multiplex PCR; TCRdb keeps only in-frame clonotypes and omits some of them. The repertoire holds fewer than 130,000 clones, with about 85% as singletons. Study conclusions and caveats: Pretreatment clonality of the blood TCR repertoire below the median was predictive of superior survival.

The receptor comes from a man between 50 and 59 years old with urothelial cancer. The sequenced sample was PBMCs, obtained around atezolizumab (anti-PD-L1) treatment.

CDR3: CASSLPYDSPLHF. CDR3 coding DNA: TGTGCCAGCAGTTTACCGTATGATTCACCCCTCCACTTT. The chain carries TRBV28 and TRBJ1-6; unclear D gene. V lost 2 bases to trimming and J lost 8 bases, with 7 bases between them. The CDR3 covers 13 residues. CDR1 is MDHEN and CDR2 is SYDVKM in the germline V gene.